These T cell receptor beta chains were read from a single sample in a study of shared clonotypes between healthy human individuals. TCRdb keeps only in-frame clones here, not all; method: immunoSEQ multiplex PCR. The sample shows about 590,000 clones, about 95% of them seen only once. The source material was naive CD8+ T cells sorted from blood. The receptors here all came from a woman younger than 45 in good health. The CDR3 runs from the conserved cysteine through the conserved F or W. Fields, in order: V gene, J gene, CDR3 protein.

>TRBV5-4|TRBJ2-2
CASSLGDRGHTGELFF
>TRBV28|TRBJ1-1
CASSPPATVTEAFF
>TRBV7-9|TRBJ1-5
CASTLGGGTAPWPQHF
>TRBV15|TRBJ2-3
CATSSSWEGALTHTQYF
>TRBV7-8|TRBJ1-4
CASSLSRVVTTNEKLFF
>TRBV9|TRBJ2-5
CASRGENKETQYF
>TRBV6-4|TRBJ2-1
CASSELGGRAEGGNEQFF
>TRBV19|TRBJ1-2
CASSPSGGAPYGYTF
>TRBV27|TRBJ2-7
CASSLSRSGPTYEQYF
>TRBV4-1|TRBJ2-1
CASSQDEAAWDEQFF
>TRBV4-1|TRBJ2-1
CASSQGPASTTTYNEQFF
>TRBV6-5|-
CASSYSGSYEQYF
>TRBV5-6|TRBJ2-3
CASSPMTGVYTDTQYF
>TRBV19|TRBJ2-3
CASKGNGTTMVTDTQYF
>TRBV2|TRBJ1-1
CASSDEGVTTEAFF
>TRBV6-6|TRBJ2-5
CASSYFEVGAQETQYF
>TRBV19|TRBJ1-1
CASSIAGRLGMTEAFF
>TRBV28|TRBJ2-2
CASSPGGRGTGELFF
>TRBV5-5|TRBJ2-7
CASSLEGVGFSYEQYF
>TRBV29-1|TRBJ2-7
CSVEDPGDNRGGEQYF
>TRBV27|TRBJ2-7
CASSLTAFTYEQYF
>TRBV11-2|TRBJ2-7
CASSLGTGGQYF
>TRBV11-2|TRBJ1-3
CASRAGPYGNTIYF
>TRBV27|TRBJ2-7
CASSTAGTGINEQYF
>TRBV19|TRBJ1-1
CASKSDRNTEAFF
>TRBV7-6|TRBJ2-3
CASSRPVGGSSTDTQYF
>TRBV28|TRBJ2-3
CASRQPTSRTSTDTQYF
>TRBV28|TRBJ2-7
CASSPGGSSYEQYF
>TRBV28|TRBJ1-5
CASSNDRGGYQPQHF
>TRBV14|TRBJ2-2
CASSQYTNTGELFF
>TRBV5-8|TRBJ2-1
CASREDLWGDSQEQFF
>TRBV28|TRBJ1-5
CASSFESNQPQHF
>TRBV4-1|TRBJ2-2
CASSQGVRGGELFF
>TRBV6-5|TRBJ2-3
CASSLLGADDTQYF
>TRBV9|TRBJ2-6
CASSVEGATNVLTF
>TRBV28|TRBJ2-7
CASRRRQATYEQYF
>TRBV6-9|TRBJ2-7
CASSYQGQGAKKISYEQYF
>TRBV28|TRBJ1-5
CASSGQGNQPQHF
>TRBV13|TRBJ2-7
CASSFRWASGIYEQYF
>TRBV19|TRBJ2-7
CASSIGYEQYF
>TRBV6-1|TRBJ2-5
CASTPGQGRETQYF
>TRBV2|TRBJ2-7
CASEQTSGSYEQYF
>TRBV5-1|TRBJ1-1
CASSLVGDTEAFF
>TRBV15|TRBJ2-7
CATSRTLAYEQYF
>TRBV29-1|TRBJ2-7
CSVEGGGAYEQYF
>TRBV27|TRBJ2-7
CASSLGAGAPYEQYF
>TRBV6-5|TRBJ1-2
CASSYDPNDIGGYTF
>TRBV6-1|TRBJ2-7
CASSMIDEQYF
>TRBV5-4|TRBJ2-7
CASSSDYEQYF